At least ten counts were recorded for the clone carrying this T cell receptor (beta chain). Its target is unknown. The source material, RNA transcripts, was used to amplify TCR beta CDR3 regions. The HTBI set primed first-round TCR CDR3 RT-PCR. TCRdb independently ran MiXCR on the multiplex PCR reads; one entry per CDR3 protein. The sample contains under 300,000 distinct CDR3 sequences, less than 30% of which appear only once. Patients showing uncontrolled infection, other autoimmune disease, pregnancy or lactation were ineligible. Sampled blood dates from first hyperthyroidism diagnosis, and it precedes any ophthalmopathy symptoms. Fresh peripheral blood, approximately 10 ml, was the source of the PBMCs. The data derive from a study of T cells in Graves' hyperthyroidism and ophthalmopathy. Study observations and caveats: Blood samples included most of the expanded thyroid clonotypes exceeding 0.001.

Germline CDR1 is MNHEY and CDR2 is SVGAGI. This CDR3 contains 14 residues. V was trimmed by 5 bases and J by 3 bases, leaving 8 bases between them. This TCR was recovered from a middle-aged man with Graves' hyperthyroidism that later progressed to Graves' ophthalmopathy. What was sequenced was blood. The gene calls are TRBV6-5 and TRBJ2-6, with a tentative D call TRBD1 (5 bases). CDR3 in amino acids: CASSTGFGANVLTF. As DNA, the CDR3 is TGTGCCAGCAGTACAGGATTTGGGGCCAACGTCCTGACTTTC.